This is a list of T cell receptor beta chains from one sample in a study of T-cell memory formation after mild COVID-19. One entry per CDR3 protein, called by TCRdb with MiXCR from the 5' RACE reads. The table shows 400,000 to 500,000 distinct CDR3 sequences, with approximately 25% occurring only once. Specimen: PBMCs or a T cell subset sorted from them (not recorded which). These receptors were taken from an adult woman who had mild COVID-19 (a few samples of this study predate the infection). Cell type and time point are not known. The CDR3 runs from the conserved cysteine through the conserved F or W. Each record gives: CDR3 DNA, CDR3 protein, J gene, V gene, CDR3 length, D gene, clone size. A D gene is named only where the DNA matches it firmly. Expanded clones are given a class, and other clones once, few, many or no size at all.

TGTGCCAGCAGCCAAGAGGTTCCCAGCGAGCAGTTCTTC | CASSQEVPSEQFF | TRBJ2-1 | TRBV14 | 13 | NA | NA
TGTGCCAGCCGGGACAGCTTCTCCTACGAGCAGTACTTC | CASRDSFSYEQYF | TRBJ2-7 | TRBV6-6 | 13 | TRBD1 | few
TGTGCCAGCAGCCAAGCGAGGGCACAGGGGGCGAACACTGAAGCTTTCTTT | CASSQARAQGANTEAFF | TRBJ1-1 | TRBV4-2 | 17 | TRBD1 | few
TGTGCCAGCACTCCGTACGGGACGAACACCGGGGAGCTGTTTTTT | CASTPYGTNTGELFF | TRBJ2-2 | TRBV6-6 | 15 | NA | few
TGTGCCAGCAGTTACTCCCGGACAGGGGGGGATGGCTACACCTTC | CASSYSRTGGDGYTF | TRBJ1-2 | TRBV6-5 | 15 | TRBD1 | few
TGTGCCAGCAGTTTATCGAAGGAGTTGGGGGACACTGAAGCTTTCTTT | CASSLSKELGDTEAFF | TRBJ1-1 | TRBV27 | 16 | NA | NA
TGTGCCAGCAGTTCTGGTAGGGAATGGCGAGCTTTCTTT | CASSSGREWRAFF | TRBJ1-1 | TRBV27 | 13 | NA | few
TGCAGTGCTAGGACGGGCAGGGCGATGTACGAGCAGTACTTC | CSARTGRAMYEQYF | TRBJ2-7 | TRBV20-1 | 14 | NA | NA
TGTGCCAGCAGCTTGGGATGGGGCGAGTCAAACTATGGCTACACCTTC | CASSLGWGESNYGYTF | TRBJ1-2 | TRBV5-6 | 16 | NA | few
TGTGCCAGCTACAGGTCATCGGGAAACACCGGGGAGCTGTTTTTT | CASYRSSGNTGELFF | TRBJ2-2 | TRBV6-6 | 15 | NA | NA
TGTGCCAGCACCGACAGGGTCCCCACAGATACGCAGTATTTT | CASTDRVPTDTQYF | TRBJ2-3 | TRBV6-2/TRBV6-3 | 14 | TRBD1 | NA